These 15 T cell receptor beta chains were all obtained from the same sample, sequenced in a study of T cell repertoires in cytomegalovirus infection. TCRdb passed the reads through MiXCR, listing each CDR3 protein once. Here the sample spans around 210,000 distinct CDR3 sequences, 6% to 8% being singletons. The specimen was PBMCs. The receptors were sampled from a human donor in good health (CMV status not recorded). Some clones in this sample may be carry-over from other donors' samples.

Here the CDR3 reads CATSRDPNYGYTF. CDR3 in DNA: TGTGCCACCAGCAGAGACCCTAACTATGGCTACACCTTC. V is TRBV15 and J is TRBJ1-2, with no clear D. Per the germline V gene, CDR1 is LNHNV and CDR2 is YYDKDF (reference sequence). V shed 0 bases and J shed 0 bases, with 2 bases lying between them. CDR3 length: 13 amino acids.

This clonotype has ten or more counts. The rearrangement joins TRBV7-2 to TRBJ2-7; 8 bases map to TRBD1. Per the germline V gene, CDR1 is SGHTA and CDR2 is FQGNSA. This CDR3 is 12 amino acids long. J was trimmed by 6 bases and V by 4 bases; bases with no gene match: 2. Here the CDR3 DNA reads TGTGCCAGCAGCTCGGACAGGGCCGAGCAGTACTTC. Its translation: CASSSDRAEQYF.

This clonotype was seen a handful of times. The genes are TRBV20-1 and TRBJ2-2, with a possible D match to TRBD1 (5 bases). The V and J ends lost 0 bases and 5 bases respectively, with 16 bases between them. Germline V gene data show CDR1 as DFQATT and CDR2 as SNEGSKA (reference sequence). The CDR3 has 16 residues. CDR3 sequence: CSARDAGLGNTGELFF. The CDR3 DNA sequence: TGCAGTGCTAGAGATGCAGGGCTTGGTAATACCGGGGAGCTGTTTTTT.

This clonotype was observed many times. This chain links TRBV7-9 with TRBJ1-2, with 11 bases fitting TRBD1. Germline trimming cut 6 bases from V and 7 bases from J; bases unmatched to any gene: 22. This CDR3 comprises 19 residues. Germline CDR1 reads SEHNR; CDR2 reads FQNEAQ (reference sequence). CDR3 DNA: TGTGCCAGCAGTTACAGGGCTACCGGGGGACAGGGGGTCCGTTCTGGCTACACCTTC. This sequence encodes CASSYRATGGQGVRSGYTF.

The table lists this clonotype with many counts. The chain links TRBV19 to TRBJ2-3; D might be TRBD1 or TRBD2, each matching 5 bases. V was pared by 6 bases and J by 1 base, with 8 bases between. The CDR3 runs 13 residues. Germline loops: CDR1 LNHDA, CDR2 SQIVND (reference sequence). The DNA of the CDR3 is TGTGCCAGTAGGGGGGATGGCACAGATACGCAGTATTTT. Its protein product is CASRGDGTDTQYF. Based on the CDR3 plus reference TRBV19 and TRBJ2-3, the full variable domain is DGGITQSPKYLFRKEGQNVTLSCEQNLNHDAMYWYRQDPGQGLRLIYYSQIVNDFQKGDIAEGYSVSREKKESFPLTVTSAQKNPTAFYLCASRGDGTDTQYFGPGTRLTVL.

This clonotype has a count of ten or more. The CDR3 region is CASSIGRGPSYNEQFF. The CDR3 DNA follows: TGTGCCAGTAGTATCGGAAGGGGACCCTCCTACAATGAGCAGTTCTTC. The chain carries TRBV19 and TRBJ2-1; D is perhaps TRBD1 or TRBD2 (5 bases each). V was cut by 3 bases and J by 0 bases, with 12 bases left in between. The CDR3 loop spans 16 amino acids. Germline V CDR1 and CDR2: LNHDA, SQIVND (reference sequence). Full variable domain (outside the CDR3, taken from reference TRBV19 and TRBJ2-1): DGGITQSPKYLFRKEGQNVTLSCEQNLNHDAMYWYRQDPGQGLRLIYYSQIVNDFQKGDIAEGYSVSREKKESFPLTVTSAQKNPTAFYLCASSIGRGPSYNEQFFGPGTRLTVL.

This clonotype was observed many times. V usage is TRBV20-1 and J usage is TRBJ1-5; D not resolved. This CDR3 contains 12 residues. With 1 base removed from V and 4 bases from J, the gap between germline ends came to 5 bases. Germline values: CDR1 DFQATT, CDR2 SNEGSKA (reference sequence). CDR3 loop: CSARVPNQPQHF. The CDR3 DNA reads TGCAGTGCTAGAGTACCTAATCAGCCCCAGCATTTT.

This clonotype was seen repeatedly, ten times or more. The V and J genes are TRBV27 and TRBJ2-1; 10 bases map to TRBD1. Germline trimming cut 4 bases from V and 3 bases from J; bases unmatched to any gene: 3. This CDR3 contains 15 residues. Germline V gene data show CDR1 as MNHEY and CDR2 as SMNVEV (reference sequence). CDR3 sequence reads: CASSSGTGVYNEQFF. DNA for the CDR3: TGTGCCAGCAGTTCCGGGACAGGGGTCTACAATGAGCAGTTCTTC.

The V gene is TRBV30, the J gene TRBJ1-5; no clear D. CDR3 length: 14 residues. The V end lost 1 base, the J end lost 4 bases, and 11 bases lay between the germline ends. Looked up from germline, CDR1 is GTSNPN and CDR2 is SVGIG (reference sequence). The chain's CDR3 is CAWSEEHPNQPQHF. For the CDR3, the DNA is TGTGCCTGGAGTGAGGAACATCCAAATCAGCCCCAGCATTTT. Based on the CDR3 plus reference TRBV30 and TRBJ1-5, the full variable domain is SQTIHQWPATLVQPVGSPLSLECTVEGTSNPNLYWYRQAAGRGLQLLFYSVGIGQISSEVPQNLSASRPQDRQFILSSKKLLLSDSGFYLCAWSEEHPNQPQHFGDGTRLSIL.

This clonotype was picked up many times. The CDR3 DNA sequence: TGTGCCACCAGTGAACCAGGGGTGGGTAATTCACCCCTCCACTTT. It specifies CATSEPGVGNSPLHF. The chain combines TRBV15 with TRBJ1-6; tentatively, D is TRBD1 (6 bases). CDR1 LNHNV and CDR2 YYDKDF come from the germline V gene (reference sequence). Trimming removed 6 bases from V and 6 bases from J, with 15 bases in between. The CDR3 length is 15 residues.

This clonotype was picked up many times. CDR3: CASSPGMPSTDTQYF. CDR3 DNA sequence: TGTGCCAGCAGCCCCGGGATGCCTAGCACAGATACGCAGTATTTT. The chain recombines TRBV7-8 with TRBJ2-3; a possible D gene is TRBD2 (5 bases). This CDR3 is built from 15 residues. V lost 5 bases, J lost 0 bases, and 12 bases lay in between. Germline V lookup: CDR1 SGHVS, CDR2 FQNEAQ.

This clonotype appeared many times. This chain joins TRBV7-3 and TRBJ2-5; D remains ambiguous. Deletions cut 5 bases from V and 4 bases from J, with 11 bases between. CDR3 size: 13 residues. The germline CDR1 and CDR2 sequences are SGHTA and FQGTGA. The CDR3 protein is CASSPGMGETQYF. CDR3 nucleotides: TGTGCCAGCAGCCCTGGTATGGGAGAGACCCAGTACTTC.

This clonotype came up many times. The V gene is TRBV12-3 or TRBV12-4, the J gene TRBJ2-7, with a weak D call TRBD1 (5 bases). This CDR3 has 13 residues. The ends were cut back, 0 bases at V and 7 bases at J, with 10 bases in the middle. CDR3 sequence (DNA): TGTGCCAGCAGTTTAGCCACAGGTAGGGAGCAGTACTTC. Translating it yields CASSLATGREQYF.

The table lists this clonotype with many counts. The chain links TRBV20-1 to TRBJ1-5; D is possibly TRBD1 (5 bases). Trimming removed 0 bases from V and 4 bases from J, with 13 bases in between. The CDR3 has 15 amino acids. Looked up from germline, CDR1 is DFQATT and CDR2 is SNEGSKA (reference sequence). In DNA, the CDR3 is TGCAGTGCTAGAGAGGTAGGGGCGAGGAATCAGCCCCAGCATTTT. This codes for CSAREVGARNQPQHF.

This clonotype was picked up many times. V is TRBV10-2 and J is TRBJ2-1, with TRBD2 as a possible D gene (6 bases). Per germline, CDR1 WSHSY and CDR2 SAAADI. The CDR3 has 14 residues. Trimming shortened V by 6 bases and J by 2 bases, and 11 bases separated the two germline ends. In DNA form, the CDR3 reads TGCGCCAGCAGGGACGCGGGGCCCTACAATGAGCAGTTCTTC. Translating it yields CASRDAGPYNEQFF.